The entry below gives a single T cell receptor (beta chain) sequence along with its context. Sequencing used immunoSEQ multiplex PCR; TCRdb keeps in-frame clones, though not all of them. Here the sample spans around 150,000 clones, around nine tenths being singletons. This entry is derived from a study of T cell responses to AZD1222 COVID-19 vaccine. Germline V gives CDR1 SEHNR, CDR2 FQNEAQ (reference sequence). The CDR3 totals 16 residues. The trim removed 6 bases at V and 2 bases at J, leaving 10 bases unmatched. The origin of this receptor is an adult in good health. Sequences were derived from peripheral blood, sampled on day 0 of AZD1222 vaccination. The chain carries TRBV7-9 and TRBJ2-1; 7 bases map to TRBD1. The CDR3: CASSTPTGTAYNEQFF. The CDR3 bases are TGTGCCAGCAGTACCCCCACGGGGACAGCCTACAATGAGCAGTTCTTC.